The 16 T cell receptor beta chains reported below all come from one sample, sequenced in a study of blood T cell repertoires in COVID-19. TCRdb keeps only in-frame clones here, not all; method: immunoSEQ multiplex PCR. The sample consists of around 260,000 clones, about 80% of them appearing once. The sequencing sample was made of peripheral blood. The receptors come from a person aged 70 to 85 with COVID-19, enrolled during active disease.

The V call is TRBV7-9, the J call TRBJ1-2; 8 bases map to TRBD1. Germline V gives CDR1 SEHNR, CDR2 FQNEAQ (reference sequence). CDR3 size: 15 residues. Trimming took 4 bases from V and 2 from J; bases not matched to a gene: 6. The CDR3 region has the DNA TGTGCCAGCAGCTACCGACAGGGGCAGAACTATGGCTACACCTTC. It encodes CASSYRQGQNYGYTF. The entire variable domain, with the rest obtained from reference TRBV7-9 and TRBJ1-2, is as follows: DTGVSQNPRHKITKRGQNVTFRCDPISEHNRLYWYRQTLGQGPEFLTYFQNEAQLEKSRLLSDRFSAERPKGSFSTLEIQRTEQGDSAMYLCASSYRQGQNYGYTFGSGTRLTVV.

The V call is TRBV4-1, the J call TRBJ1-2; 9 positions agree with TRBD1. The germline CDR1 and CDR2 sequences are MGHRA and YSYEKL. The CDR3 runs 16 residues. Germline trimming cut 1 base from V and 2 bases from J; bases unmatched to any gene: 5. In DNA, the CDR3 is TGCGCCAGCAGCCAAGCCCAACAGGGGGCCAACTATGGCTACACCTTC. Its translation: CASSQAQQGANYGYTF.

V usage is TRBV7-9 and J usage is TRBJ2-3; TRBD2 aligns across 13 bases. Trimming took 2 bases from V and 1 from J; bases not matched to a gene: 9. This CDR3 is 19 amino acids long. From germline, CDR1 is SEHNR and CDR2 FQNEAQ (reference sequence). The CDR3 DNA is TGTGCCAGCAGCTTAAAGGGCACTAGCGGGGGGGCCCGCACAGATACGCAGTATTTT. Translated, it gives CASSLKGTSGGARTDTQYF.

This clone was detected a few times. V usage is TRBV4-1 and J usage is TRBJ2-3; 14 bases agree with TRBD2. The CDR3 length is 18 residues. V trimming: 4 bases; J trimming: 2 bases; junction bases outside the gene matches: 8. The germline gives CDR1 MGHRA, CDR2 YSYEKL. CDR3 bases: TGCGCCAGCAGCCTGAGGCGGACTAGCGGGGGGTTCACAGATACGCAGTATTTT. This translates into CASSLRRTSGGFTDTQYF.

The rearrangement uses TRBV19 and TRBJ2-7, with D unclear. V was clipped by 5 bases and J by 6 bases, with 8 bases between them. The germline gives CDR1 LNHDA, CDR2 SQIVND (reference sequence). This CDR3 has 11 amino acids. In DNA form, the CDR3 reads TGTGCCAGTAGTCGAGGTTCCGAGCAGTACTTC. This translates into CASSRGSEQYF.

The chain carries TRBV4-1 and TRBJ1-2; D gene uncertain. The CDR3 extends over 14 amino acids. CDR1 is MGHRA, CDR2 YSYEKL, per germline. Trimming shortened V by 0 bases and J by 1 base, and 6 bases separated the two germline ends. The CDR3 here is CASSQDRVNYGYTF. CDR3 nucleotides: TGCGCCAGCAGCCAAGACCGGGTTAACTATGGCTACACCTTC.

The V call is TRBV29-1, the J call TRBJ2-7; a weak D match, TRBD2 (5 bases). V lost 6 bases and J lost 1, with 13 bases in between. The CDR3 is 13 residues long. Per the germline V gene, CDR1 is SQVTM and CDR2 is ANQGSEA. CDR3 loop: CSVTTSGSYEQYF. DNA for the CDR3: TGCAGCGTAACCACTTCGGGGTCCTACGAGCAGTACTTC.

This clone has a single count. The CDR3, as DNA: TGTGCCGACGGGGGACAGGGAAGTGGCTACACCTTC. Translation: CADGGQGSGYTF. V usage is TRBV9 and J usage is TRBJ1-2; 9 nucleotides agree with TRBD1. Germline values: CDR1 SGDLS, CDR2 YYNGEE. This CDR3 is built from 12 residues. After removal of 10 bases from V and 7 bases from J, the junction contained 8 bases not matched to a gene.

V usage is TRBV7-9 and J usage is TRBJ1-2, with D possibly matching TRBD1 (5 bases). CDR3 length: 14 amino acids. The V end was cut by 1 base, the J end by 4 bases, with 10 bases between. Germline loops: CDR1 SEHNR, CDR2 FQNEAQ (reference sequence). CDR3: CASSLGGSLYGYTF. The CDR3 DNA is TGTGCCAGCAGCTTAGGGGGCAGCCTCTATGGCTACACCTTC.

This clone was observed a few times. DNA for the CDR3: TGTGCCAGCTCACCACGCACGGGACAGAGCCCTTCTGGAAACACCATATATTTT. Its translation: CASSPRTGQSPSGNTIYF. J is TRBJ1-3 and V is TRBV18; the match to TRBD1 covers 7 bases. Germline V gives CDR1 KGHSH, CDR2 LQKENI. CDR3 size: 18 residues. The junction had 10 bases not matched to a gene; V was cut back by 1 base and J by 1 base.

The V call is TRBV5-5, the J call TRBJ2-5; TRBD2 might be the D (5 bases). Germline CDR1 is SGHKS and CDR2 is YYEKEE (reference sequence). V shed 2 bases and J shed 2 bases, with 13 bases lying between them. This CDR3 spans 15 amino acids. The CDR3 sequence: CASSFGGGVQETQYF. Here the CDR3 DNA reads TGTGCCAGCAGCTTTGGAGGTGGGGTTCAAGAGACCCAGTACTTC.

The rearrangement joins TRBV3-1 (or the pseudogene TRBV3-2) to TRBJ1-1; 7 bases fit TRBD1. Per the germline V gene, CDR1 is LGHDT and CDR2 is YNNKEL (reference sequence). The ends lost 5 bases at V and 4 bases at J; junction bases unmatched: 7. The CDR3 sequence is 14 residues long. CDR3 nucleotide sequence: TGTGCCAGCAGCAAGACAGGGCGGCCCACTGAAGCTTTCTTT. As protein: CASSKTGRPTEAFF.

J is TRBJ1-5 and V is TRBV9, with D perhaps TRBD1 (5 bases). The V and J ends lost 2 bases and 7 bases respectively, with 16 bases between them. Looked up from germline, CDR1 is SGDLS and CDR2 is YYNGEE. This CDR3 contains 15 residues. The DNA of the CDR3 is TGTGCCAGCAGCGTCAGACCCGGCGGGGACCAGCCCCAGCATTTT. This gives the protein CASSVRPGGDQPQHF.

This chain uses TRBV29-1 with TRBJ1-1; TRBD1 might be the D (6 bases). V shed 4 bases and J shed 2 bases, with 17 bases lying between them. The CDR3 has 15 amino acids. The germline CDR1 and CDR2 sequences are SQVTM and ANQGSEA. The CDR3 nucleotides are TGCAGCGTTGTAAACCAGGGGTTCATCAACACTGAAGCTTTCTTT. It encodes CSVVNQGFINTEAFF.

The chain links TRBV19 to TRBJ1-1; D is undetermined. The V end lost 1 base, the J end lost 1 base, and 4 bases lay between the germline ends. The germline V gene has CDR1 LNHDA and CDR2 SQIVND (reference sequence). The CDR3 has 13 amino acids. CDR3 residues: CASSIAPNTEAFF. CDR3 coding DNA: TGTGCCAGTAGTATAGCTCCGAACACTGAAGCTTTCTTT.

The chain links TRBV6-4 to TRBJ2-1, with D possibly being TRBD1 (6 bases). The germline CDR1 and CDR2 sequences are MRHNA and SNTAGT. Trimming removed 4 bases from V and 12 bases from J, with 19 bases in between. The CDR3 covers 14 residues. The CDR3 protein is CASSAEPGQNSQFF. In nucleotides, the CDR3 is TGTGCCAGCAGTGCGGAGCCGGGACAAAACTCGCAGTTCTTC.